This TCR beta chain is from a study of T cells after yellow fever vaccination. General study findings and limits: A limited proportion of clonotypes was detected within both the CD4 and CD8 compartments.

In regard to this clonotype: Its antigen is currently unknown.

V was pared by 2 bases and J by 1 base, with 11 bases between. The CDR3 sequence is 15 residues long. Germline V gene sequence: CDR1 SGHTA, CDR2 FQGNSA. 5'RACE template switching added a universal primer site and UMIs to TCR cDNA. Each CDR3 protein is one row after TCRdb ran MiXCR on the 5' RACE reads. This sample has nearly 350,000 distinct CDR3 sequences, with 7% to 9% found just once. The gene calls are TRBV7-2 and TRBJ1-1; no clear D gene. The receptor comes from a young man who received the YFV17D yellow fever vaccine. The sample was PBMCs, taken approximately 47 days after the first yellow fever vaccination. CDR3 DNA: TGTGCCAGCAGCTTATATCAGTTGAGGAACACTGAAGCTTTCTTT. Translating gives CASSLYQLRNTEAFF.